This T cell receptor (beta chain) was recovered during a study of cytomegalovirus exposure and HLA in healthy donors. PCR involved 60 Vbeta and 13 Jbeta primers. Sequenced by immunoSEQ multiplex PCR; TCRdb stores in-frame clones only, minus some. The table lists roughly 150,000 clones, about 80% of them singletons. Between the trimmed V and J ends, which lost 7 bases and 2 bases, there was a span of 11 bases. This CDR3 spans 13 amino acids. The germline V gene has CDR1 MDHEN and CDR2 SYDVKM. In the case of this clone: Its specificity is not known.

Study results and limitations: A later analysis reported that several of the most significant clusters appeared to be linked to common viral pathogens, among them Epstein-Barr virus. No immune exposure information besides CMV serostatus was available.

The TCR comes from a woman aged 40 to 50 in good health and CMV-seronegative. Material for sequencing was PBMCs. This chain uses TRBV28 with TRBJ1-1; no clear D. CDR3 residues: CASNPSTNTEAFF. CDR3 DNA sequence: TGTGCCAGCAACCCTAGTACCAACACTGAAGCTTTCTTT.